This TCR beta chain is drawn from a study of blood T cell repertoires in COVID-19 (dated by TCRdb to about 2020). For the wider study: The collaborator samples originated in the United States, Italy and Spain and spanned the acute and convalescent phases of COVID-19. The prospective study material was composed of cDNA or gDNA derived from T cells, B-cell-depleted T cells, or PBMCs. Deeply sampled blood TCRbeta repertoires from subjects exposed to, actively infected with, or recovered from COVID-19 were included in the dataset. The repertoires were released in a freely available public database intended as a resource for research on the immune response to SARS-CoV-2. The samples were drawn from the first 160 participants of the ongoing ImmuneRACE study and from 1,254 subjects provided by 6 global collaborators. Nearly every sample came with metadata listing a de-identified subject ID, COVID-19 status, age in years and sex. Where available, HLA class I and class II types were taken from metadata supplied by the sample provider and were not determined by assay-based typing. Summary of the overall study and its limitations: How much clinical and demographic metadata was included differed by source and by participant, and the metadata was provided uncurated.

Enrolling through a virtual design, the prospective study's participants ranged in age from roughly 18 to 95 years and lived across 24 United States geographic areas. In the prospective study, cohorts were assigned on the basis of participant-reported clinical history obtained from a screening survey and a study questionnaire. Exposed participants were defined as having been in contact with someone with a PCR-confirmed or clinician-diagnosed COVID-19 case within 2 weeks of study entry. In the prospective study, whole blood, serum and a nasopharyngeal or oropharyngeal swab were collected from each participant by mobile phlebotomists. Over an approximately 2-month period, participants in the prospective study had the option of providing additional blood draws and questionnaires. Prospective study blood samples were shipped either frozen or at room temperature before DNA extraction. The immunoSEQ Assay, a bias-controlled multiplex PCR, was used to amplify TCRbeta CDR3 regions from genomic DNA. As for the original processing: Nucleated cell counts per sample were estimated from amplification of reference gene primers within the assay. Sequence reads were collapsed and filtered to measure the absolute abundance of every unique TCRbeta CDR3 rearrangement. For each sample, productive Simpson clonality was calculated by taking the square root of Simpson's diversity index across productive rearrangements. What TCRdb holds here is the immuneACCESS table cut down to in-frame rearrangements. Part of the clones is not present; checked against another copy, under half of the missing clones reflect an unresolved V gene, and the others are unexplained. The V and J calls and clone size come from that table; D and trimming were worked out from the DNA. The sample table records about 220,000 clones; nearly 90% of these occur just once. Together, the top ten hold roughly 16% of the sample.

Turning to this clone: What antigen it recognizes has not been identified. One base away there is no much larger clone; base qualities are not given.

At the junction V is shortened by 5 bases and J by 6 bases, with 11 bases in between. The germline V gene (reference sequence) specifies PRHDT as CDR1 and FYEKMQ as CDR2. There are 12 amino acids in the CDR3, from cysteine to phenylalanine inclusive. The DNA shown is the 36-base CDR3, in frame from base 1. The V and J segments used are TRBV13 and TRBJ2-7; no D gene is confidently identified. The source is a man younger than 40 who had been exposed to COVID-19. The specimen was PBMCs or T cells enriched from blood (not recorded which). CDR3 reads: CASSREAGEQYF. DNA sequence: TGTGCCAGCAGCCGCGAGGCTGGCGAGCAGTACTTC.